This T cell receptor beta chain emerged from a study of cytomegalovirus exposure and HLA in healthy donors. The count of this clone is one. Vbeta (60) and Jbeta (13) primers were used in the PCR. Produced via immunoSEQ multiplex PCR; TCRdb's table is partial and in-frame only. Among fewer than 250,000 clones listed, roughly 77% were seen once. Everyone who donated was a healthy bone marrow donor. CDR1 is MDHEN, CDR2 SYDVKM, per germline. Germline trimming cut 8 bases from V and 0 bases from J; bases unmatched to any gene: 10. This CDR3 comprises 15 residues. The V and J genes are TRBV28 and TRBJ2-7; 7 bases are a match to TRBD1. The sequenced sample consisted of PBMCs. This sequence was found in a young man in good health and CMV-seropositive. CDR3 in DNA: TGTGCCAGCGGGTCAACAGGGGCAAGCTCCTACGAGCAGTACTTC. As protein: CASGSTGASSYEQYF.